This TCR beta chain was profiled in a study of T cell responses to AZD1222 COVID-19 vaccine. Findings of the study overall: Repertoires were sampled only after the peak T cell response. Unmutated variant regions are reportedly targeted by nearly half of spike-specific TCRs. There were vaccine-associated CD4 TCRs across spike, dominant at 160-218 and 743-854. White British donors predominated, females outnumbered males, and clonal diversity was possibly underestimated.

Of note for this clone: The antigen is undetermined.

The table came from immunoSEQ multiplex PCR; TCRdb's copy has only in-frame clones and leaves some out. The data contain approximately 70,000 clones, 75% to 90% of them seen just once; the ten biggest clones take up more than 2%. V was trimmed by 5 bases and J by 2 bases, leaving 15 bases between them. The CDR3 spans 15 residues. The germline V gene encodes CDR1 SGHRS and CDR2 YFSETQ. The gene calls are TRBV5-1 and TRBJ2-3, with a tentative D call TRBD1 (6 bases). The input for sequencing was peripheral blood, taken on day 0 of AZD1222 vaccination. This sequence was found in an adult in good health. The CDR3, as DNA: TGCGCCAGCAGAGGACAGCCTACTACCACAGATACGCAGTATTTT. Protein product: CASRGQPTTTDTQYF.